This T cell receptor beta chain stems from a study of beta chain features in type 1 diabetes. Expressed TCRB transcripts were sequenced because the entire RNA isolate underwent reverse transcription. Clones were read by immunoSEQ multiplex PCR, and TCRdb kept only the in-frame ones, dropping some. The sample gives under 300,000 clones, approximately 10% of which show up once; more than 0.015% is in the top ten. Broader study findings: In all four CD4+ subsets, TCRB CDR3 length was significantly, moderately reduced in type 1 diabetes.

CDR3 length: 16 amino acids. The V segment lost 0 bases and the J segment 1 base; nucleotides outside the gene matches: 5. Germline V gene data show CDR1 as SGHRS and CDR2 as YFSETQ. This clone showed up just a few times. The antigen is unknown. Sequencing was done on a sample of naive CD4+ T cells from blood. The receptor's source is a man aged 30 to 45 with type 1 diabetes. The J gene is TRBJ2-3, the V gene TRBV5-1; TRBD2 agrees at 7 bases. CDR3 in DNA: TGCGCCAGCAGCTTGGGGCGGGGGTATCGCACAGATACGCAGTATTTT. It encodes CASSLGRGYRTDTQYF.